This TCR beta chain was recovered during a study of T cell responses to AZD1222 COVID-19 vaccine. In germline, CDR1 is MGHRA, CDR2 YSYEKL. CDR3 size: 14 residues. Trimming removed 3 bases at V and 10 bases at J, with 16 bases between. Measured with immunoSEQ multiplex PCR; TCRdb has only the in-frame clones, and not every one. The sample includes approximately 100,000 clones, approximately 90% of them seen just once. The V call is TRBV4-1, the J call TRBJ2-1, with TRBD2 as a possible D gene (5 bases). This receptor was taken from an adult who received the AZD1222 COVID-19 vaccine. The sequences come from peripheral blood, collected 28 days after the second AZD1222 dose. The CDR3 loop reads CASSQETSSREQFF. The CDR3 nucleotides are TGCGCCAGCAGCCAGGAAACTAGTTCACGAGAGCAGTTCTTC.